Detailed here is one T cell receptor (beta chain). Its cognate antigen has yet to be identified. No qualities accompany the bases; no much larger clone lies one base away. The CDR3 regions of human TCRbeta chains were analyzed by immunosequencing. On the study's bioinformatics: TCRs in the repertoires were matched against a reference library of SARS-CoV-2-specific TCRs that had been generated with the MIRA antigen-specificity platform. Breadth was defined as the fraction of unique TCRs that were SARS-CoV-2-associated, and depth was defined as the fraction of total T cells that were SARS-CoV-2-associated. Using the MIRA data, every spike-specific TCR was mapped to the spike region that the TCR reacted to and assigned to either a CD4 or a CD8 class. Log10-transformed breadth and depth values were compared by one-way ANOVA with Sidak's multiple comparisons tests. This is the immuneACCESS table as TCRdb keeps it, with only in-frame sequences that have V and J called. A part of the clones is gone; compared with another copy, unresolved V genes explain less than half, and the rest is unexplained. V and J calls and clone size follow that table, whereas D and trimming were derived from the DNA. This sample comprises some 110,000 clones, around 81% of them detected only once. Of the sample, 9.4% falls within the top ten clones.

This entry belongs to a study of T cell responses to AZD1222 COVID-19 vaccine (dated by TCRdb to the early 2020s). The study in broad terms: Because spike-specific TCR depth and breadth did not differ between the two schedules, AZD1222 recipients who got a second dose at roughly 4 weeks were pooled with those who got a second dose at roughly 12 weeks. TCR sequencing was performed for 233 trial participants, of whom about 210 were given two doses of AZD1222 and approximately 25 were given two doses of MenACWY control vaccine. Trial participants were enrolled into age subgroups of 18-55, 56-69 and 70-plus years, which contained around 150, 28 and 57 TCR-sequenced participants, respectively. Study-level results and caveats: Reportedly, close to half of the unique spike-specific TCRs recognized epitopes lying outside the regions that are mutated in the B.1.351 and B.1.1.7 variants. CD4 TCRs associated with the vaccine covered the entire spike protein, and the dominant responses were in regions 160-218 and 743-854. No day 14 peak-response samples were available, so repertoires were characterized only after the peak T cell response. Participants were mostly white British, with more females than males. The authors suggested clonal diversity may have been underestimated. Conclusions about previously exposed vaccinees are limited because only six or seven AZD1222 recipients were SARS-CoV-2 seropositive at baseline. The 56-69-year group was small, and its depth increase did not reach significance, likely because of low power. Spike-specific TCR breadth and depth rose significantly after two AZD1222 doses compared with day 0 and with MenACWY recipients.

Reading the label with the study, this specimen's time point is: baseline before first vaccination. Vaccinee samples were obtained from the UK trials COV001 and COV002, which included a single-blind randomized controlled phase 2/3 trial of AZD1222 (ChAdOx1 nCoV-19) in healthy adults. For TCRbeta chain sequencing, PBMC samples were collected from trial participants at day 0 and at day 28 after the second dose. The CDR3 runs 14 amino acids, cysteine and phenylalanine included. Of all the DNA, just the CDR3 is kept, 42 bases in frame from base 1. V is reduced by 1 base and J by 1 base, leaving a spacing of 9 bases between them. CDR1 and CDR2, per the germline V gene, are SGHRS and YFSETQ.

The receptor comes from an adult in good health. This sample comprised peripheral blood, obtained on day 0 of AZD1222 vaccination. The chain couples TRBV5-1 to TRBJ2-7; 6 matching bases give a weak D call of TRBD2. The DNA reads TGCGCCAGCAGCTTGATTAGCGGTTCCTACGAGCAGTACTTC. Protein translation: CASSLISGSYEQYF.